This entry lists 19 T cell receptor beta chains sequenced from one sample in a study of T cell responses to AZD1222 COVID-19 vaccine (dated by TCRdb to 2020 to 2022). The library was made by the immunoSEQ multiplex PCR assay. Held by TCRdb, this immuneACCESS table contains in-frame sequences only and omits some clones. Under half of the omission traces to an unresolved V gene where checked; the cause of the rest is unknown. The sample contains around 110,000 clones, just over 85% of them found a single time. Approximately 10% of the sample belongs to the ten largest clones. The time point label, read with the paper, signifies: baseline before first vaccination. The starting material was peripheral blood, obtained on day 0 of AZD1222 vaccination. Receptor source: an adult in good health.

J is TRBJ1-5 and V is TRBV6-1, with no clear D. The V and J ends lost 0 bases and 4 bases respectively, with 10 bases between them. CDR1 MNHNS and CDR2 SASEGT come from the germline V gene. The CDR3 extends over 15 amino acids. The CDR3 region has the DNA TGTGCCAGCAGTGAAGCCCGATTTGCAAATCAGCCCCAGCATTTT. Protein: CASSEARFANQPQHF.

This rearrangement joins TRBV19 to TRBJ2-7; the D gene is possibly TRBD2 (6 bases). V was cut by 9 bases and J by 3 bases, with 21 bases left in between. The CDR3 is made up of 15 amino acids. Germline V gene sequence: CDR1 LNHDA, CDR2 SQIVND (reference sequence). CDR3 sequence (DNA): TGTGCCAGCTCTACCGGCGGGGCTCGGGACTACGAGCAGTACTTC. Its translation: CASSTGGARDYEQYF. The variable domain in full, with the rest retrieved from reference TRBV19 and TRBJ2-7, is DGGITQSPKYLFRKEGQNVTLSCEQNLNHDAMYWYRQDPGQGLRLIYYSQIVNDFQKGDIAEGYSVSREKKESFPLTVTSAQKNPTAFYLCASSTGGARDYEQYFGPGTRLTVT.

The chain links TRBV11-2 to TRBJ2-1, with D perhaps matching TRBD1 or TRBD2 (5 bases each). Germline CDR1 reads SGHAT; CDR2 reads FQNNGV. This CDR3 region has 13 residues. The V gene lost 0 bases and the J gene lost 7 bases, with 7 bases spanning the gap. CDR3 bases: TGTGCCAGCAGCTTAGACTGGGGGAATGAGCAGTTCTTC. This codes for CASSLDWGNEQFF.

This chain links TRBV18 with TRBJ1-4, with unresolved D. The V gene's germline CDR1 is KGHSH and CDR2 LQKENI. The length of the CDR3 is 16 residues. V lost 5 bases and J lost 0, with 13 bases in between. The CDR3 reads CASSSDRTTTNEKLFF. In DNA, the CDR3 is TGTGCCAGCTCATCAGATAGAACCACAACTAATGAAAAACTGTTTTTT.

The chain recombines TRBV5-8 with TRBJ1-2; D remains ambiguous. Between the trimmed V and J ends, which lost 4 bases and 4 bases, there was a span of 20 bases. This CDR3 spans 16 amino acids. Per germline, CDR1 SGHTS and CDR2 YDEGEE. The CDR3 nucleotides are TGTGCCAGCAGCATAACCGGGTCTCTCTCATCCTATGGCTACACCTTC. It codes for CASSITGSLSSYGYTF.

The J gene is TRBJ2-2, the V gene TRBV7-9, with TRBD1 matching over 12 bases. V was pared by 6 bases and J by 1 base, with 9 bases of the junction left unmatched. Germline CDR1 and CDR2: SEHNR and FQNEAQ (reference sequence). This CDR3 contains 18 residues. In DNA form, the CDR3 reads TGTGCCAGCAGTCTCCCGGGACAGGGGGCAAGGAACACCGGGGAGCTGTTTTTT. This gives the protein CASSLPGQGARNTGELFF.

This chain links TRBV7-2 with TRBJ1-2; TRBD1 agrees at 7 bases. V was pared by 3 bases and J by 4 bases, with 8 bases of the junction left unmatched. This CDR3 has 15 amino acids. The germline CDR1 and CDR2 sequences are SGHTA and FQGNSA. Here the CDR3 reads CASSLGTGEGYGYTF. DNA for the CDR3: TGTGCCAGCAGCTTGGGTACAGGGGAGGGCTATGGCTACACCTTC.

The chain combines TRBV21-1 with TRBJ1-2; the DNA was not compared with TRBD1, the D call given in the table. TRBV21-1 is annotated as a pseudogene. This CDR3 is built from 18 residues. CDR3 amino acids: CASSKAWTGGGRGYGYTF. The DNA of the CDR3 is TGTGCCAGCAGCAAAGCGTGGACAGGGGGCGGGCGAGGCTATGGCTACACCTTC.

This rearrangement joins TRBV5-1 to TRBJ1-1; 12 bases fit TRBD1. CDR3 length equals 15 residues. The germline V gene has CDR1 SGHRS and CDR2 YFSETQ. V was clipped by 1 base and J by 7 bases; unmatched bases: 5. Written as DNA, the CDR3 is TGCGCCAGCAGCTTGTGGGGACAGGGGGCCGTTGAAGCTTTCTTT. It specifies CASSLWGQGAVEAFF.

The chain has TRBV3-1 (or the pseudogene TRBV3-2) and TRBJ2-1; TRBD2 might be the D (5 bases). Germline V gene data show CDR1 as LGHDT and CDR2 as YNNKEL (reference sequence). The V gene lost 3 bases and the J gene lost 10 bases, with 10 bases spanning the gap. This CDR3 has 12 amino acids. Here the CDR3 reads CASSHAEREQFF. The CDR3, as DNA: TGTGCCAGCAGCCATGCCGAGCGGGAGCAGTTCTTC.

The rearrangement links TRBV25-1 to TRBJ1-1, with unresolved D. This CDR3 has 11 residues. CDR1 is MGHDK and CDR2 is SYGVNS in the germline V gene. V was pared by 6 bases and J by 0 bases, with 2 bases between. CDR3 in amino acids: CASSVNTEAFF. Written as DNA, the CDR3 is TGTGCCAGCAGCGTGAACACTGAAGCTTTCTTT.

The chain's CDR3 is CASSPRTGTSYNEQFF. CDR3 in DNA: TGCGCCAGCAGCCCACGGACAGGGACCTCCTACAATGAGCAGTTCTTC. The V call is TRBV5-1, the J call TRBJ2-1; 8 bases map to TRBD1. V dropped 4 bases and J dropped 0; count of bases not matched to a gene: 6. The germline V gene encodes CDR1 SGHRS and CDR2 YFSETQ. The CDR3 contains 16 residues.

This rearrangement joins TRBV6-5 to TRBJ1-1; no clear D gene. The CDR3 loop spans 14 amino acids. Germline assignment: CDR1 MNHEY and CDR2 SVGAGI. Trimming shortened V by 2 bases and J by 5 bases, and 12 bases separated the two germline ends. The CDR3 here is CASSYDRLGTEAFF. The CDR3 DNA follows: TGTGCCAGCAGTTACGACCGTTTAGGGACTGAAGCTTTCTTT.

J is TRBJ1-3 and V is TRBV20-1; D is unclear. Germline V CDR1 and CDR2: DFQATT, SNEGSKA (reference sequence). The V gene lost 3 bases and the J gene lost 0 bases, with 12 bases spanning the gap. The CDR3 is 15 residues long. This CDR3 reads CSASNRLSSGNTIYF. For the CDR3, the DNA is TGCAGTGCTAGTAACAGACTAAGCTCTGGAAACACCATATATTTT.

The genes are TRBV5-8 and TRBJ2-1; 7 bases are shared with TRBD1. Germline V gene sequence: CDR1 SGHTS, CDR2 YDEGEE. J gave up 7 bases and V 0 bases, and 1 base lay outside the gene matches. This CDR3 has 13 amino acids. The CDR3 reads CASSLDRGNEQFF. The CDR3 bases are TGTGCCAGCAGCTTGGACAGGGGTAATGAGCAGTTCTTC.

The chain carries TRBV7-2 and TRBJ2-7; maybe TRBD1 (7 bases). The length of the CDR3 is 15 residues. Trimming stripped 6 bases from V and 4 bases from J, with 19 bases between. Germline V CDR1 and CDR2: SGHTA, FQGNSA. The DNA of the CDR3 is TGTGCCAGCAGTAAGGTTGGGGCAGGGGGGTACGAGCAGTACTTC. It yields the protein CASSKVGAGGYEQYF.

The rearrangement links TRBV3-1 (or the pseudogene TRBV3-2) to TRBJ1-1; 11 bases line up with TRBD1. The J segment lost 4 bases and the V segment lost 3 bases, leaving 4 bases of the junction unmatched. The CDR3 sequence is 15 residues long. From germline, CDR1 is LGHDT and CDR2 YNNKEL (reference sequence). Here the CDR3 reads CASSHAGTGGTEAFF. In DNA, the CDR3 is TGTGCCAGCAGCCACGCCGGGACAGGGGGCACTGAAGCTTTCTTT.

This clone appeared once. This sequence joins TRBV6-4 and TRBJ2-3; 8 nucleotides match TRBD2. Germline CDR1 is MRHNA and CDR2 is SNTAGT. V was pared by 0 bases and J by 9 bases, with 14 bases of the junction left unmatched. This CDR3 comprises 17 residues. This CDR3 is CASSDSPSGGSGMTQYF. CDR3 bases: TGTGCCAGCAGTGACTCCCCCTCGGGTGGTAGCGGGATGACGCAGTATTTT.

This rearrangement joins TRBV7-3 to TRBJ2-2, with 12 bases aligning to TRBD2. Germline V lookup: CDR1 SGHTA, CDR2 FQGTGA. V was pared by 5 bases and J by 7 bases, with 14 bases of the junction left unmatched. CDR3 length: 18 residues. CDR3 sequence: CASSETLAGGPPGGELFF. In DNA form, the CDR3 reads TGTGCCAGCAGCGAAACCCTAGCGGGAGGGCCGCCGGGCGGGGAGCTGTTTTTT.